The 28 T cell receptor beta chains below come from one sample, sequenced in a study of immune cell composition in non-small cell lung cancer. Produced via immunoSEQ multiplex PCR; TCRdb's table is partial and in-frame only. This sample has 2,500 to 3,000 clones, with 70% to 75% found just once. Normal lung sampling was at least 3 cm from the tumour, as distant as possible. The same data also contributed to another study, on CD4 T cells in lung cancer.

The sequenced material came from non-adjacent lung tissue. These receptors all come from a human donor with non-small cell lung cancer.

V and J are TRBV10-3 and TRBJ1-2, with 9 bases identical to TRBD1. The CDR3 has 14 residues. Trimming cost V 10 bases and J 1 base; bases outside gene matches: 7. The germline gives CDR1 ENHRY, CDR2 SYGVKD. The CDR3 sequence: CATSGQGINYGYTF. CDR3 nucleotide sequence: TGTGCCACCTCCGGACAGGGGATTAACTATGGCTACACCTTC.

The chain combines TRBV5-6 with TRBJ2-1; D is ambiguous. The CDR3 totals 13 residues. The V gene's germline CDR1 is SGHDT and CDR2 YYEEEE. V lost 1 base, J lost 5 bases, and 7 bases lay in between. The CDR3 DNA is TGTGCCAGCAGCTTGTTAGTTGACAATGAGCAGTTCTTC. Its translation is CASSLLVDNEQFF.

On this clone: A read error may produce the germline difference seen at one junction end. The CDR3 region is CASTPRSSGGGETQYF. For the CDR3, the DNA is TGTGCCAGCACACCGAGATCATCAGGGGGCGGTGAGACCCAGTACTTC. V and J are TRBV18 and TRBJ2-5; 8 positions match TRBD1. Germline V lookup: CDR1 KGHSH, CDR2 LQKENI. This CDR3 has 16 amino acids.

This chain links TRBV19 with TRBJ2-1; 11 nucleotides match TRBD2. The V segment lost 5 bases and the J segment 4 bases; nucleotides outside the gene matches: 4. The germline V gene encodes CDR1 LNHDA and CDR2 SQIVND (reference sequence). The CDR3 loop spans 15 amino acids. CDR3: CASSLTSGEYNEQFF. Written as DNA, the CDR3 is TGTGCCAGTAGTTTGACTAGCGGGGAGTACAATGAGCAGTTCTTC.

The gene calls are TRBV9 and TRBJ2-3; 10 bases are a match to TRBD1. The germline CDR1 and CDR2 sequences are SGDLS and YYNGEE. The J segment lost 10 bases and the V segment lost 3 bases, leaving 14 bases of the junction unmatched. CDR3 length equals 16 residues. In nucleotides, the CDR3 is TGTGCCAGCAGCGGAAAGGTGGGGACAGGGGATATACCGCAGTATTTT. Translated, it gives CASSGKVGTGDIPQYF.

The chain combines TRBV6-4 with TRBJ2-3; perhaps TRBD1 as D (6 bases). The germline gives CDR1 MRHNA, CDR2 SNTAGT. V lost 5 bases to trimming and J lost 3 bases, with 15 bases between them. The length of the CDR3 is 15 residues. Here the CDR3 DNA reads TGTGCCAGCAGTCCACAGGGTATGATGACAGATACGCAGTATTTT. The encoded protein is CASSPQGMMTDTQYF.

The chain recombines TRBV4-3 with TRBJ2-7; 7 bases fit TRBD1. V shed 3 bases and J 5 bases; nucleotides not matched to a gene: 4. The CDR3 is made up of 13 amino acids. The germline V gene has CDR1 LGHNA and CDR2 YSLEER. The CDR3 reads CASSQDRSNEQYF. The CDR3 nucleotides read TGCGCCAGCAGCCAGGACAGGTCCAACGAGCAGTACTTC.

The rearrangement joins TRBV29-1 to TRBJ1-4; tentative D call: TRBD1 (5 bases). V was pared by 6 bases and J by 7 bases, with 15 bases between. Germline V gene data show CDR1 as SQVTM and CDR2 as ANQGSEA. This CDR3 comprises 13 residues. CDR3 residues: CSVSPGRGEKLFF. The CDR3 nucleotides read TGCAGCGTCTCACCCGGGAGGGGTGAAAAACTGTTTTTT.

J is TRBJ2-3 and V is TRBV28; a weak D match, TRBD1 (6 bases). CDR1 and CDR2 (germline): MDHEN, SYDVKM. V shed 6 bases and J shed 0 bases, with 10 bases lying between them. This CDR3 comprises 14 residues. Written as DNA, the CDR3 is TGTGCCAGCAGGTCACAGGGTAGCACAGATACGCAGTATTTT. This translates into CASRSQGSTDTQYF.

In its sample, this clone is large (0.1 to 1%). The rearrangement joins TRBV5-1 to TRBJ2-2, with TRBD1 identical over 7 bases. The CDR3 has 17 residues. The V segment lost 4 bases and the J segment 6 bases; nucleotides outside the gene matches: 15. Germline V CDR1 and CDR2: SGHRS, YFSETQ. CDR3 DNA: TGCGCCAGCAGCCCGGGACAGCCGAGAAGAGGTTCCGGGGAGCTGTTTTTT. It encodes CASSPGQPRRGSGELFF. The whole variable domain, remainder taken from reference TRBV5-1 and TRBJ2-2, is KAGVTQTPRYLIKTRGQQVTLSCSPISGHRSVSWYQQTPGQGLQFLFEYFSETQRNKGNFPGRFSGRQFSNSRSEMNVSTLELGDSALYLCASSPGQPRRGSGELFFGEGSRLTVL.

The rearrangement joins TRBV23-1 to TRBJ1-2; no clear D. TRBV23-1 is placed among ORFs of uncertain function. The germline V and J ends were trimmed by 6 bases and 8 bases, with 19 bases remaining between them. The CDR3 has 14 amino acids. The DNA for the CDR3 is TGCGCCAGCAGCCTGGACTGCAAAGTTGTAGGCTACACCTTC. Translation gives CASSLDCKVVGYTF.

The chain employs TRBV6-1 and TRBJ2-6; 7 bases agree with TRBD1. The CDR3 covers 18 residues. In germline, CDR1 is MNHNS, CDR2 SASEGT. The J segment lost 0 bases and the V segment lost 3 bases, leaving 8 bases of the junction unmatched. The CDR3 coding sequence is TGTGCCAGCAGTGAGAAGGGGGCCCGTCTCTCTGGGGCCAACGTCCTGACTTTC. Amino acids: CASSEKGARLSGANVLTF.

Of note for this clone: The same CDR3 arises from other DNA sequences in this sample as well. The CDR3 DNA reads as TGTGCCAGCAGCTTTGGGGACAGGGCCTACAATGAGCAGTTCTTC. Translated, it gives CASSFGDRAYNEQFF. The chain is built from TRBV5-6 and TRBJ2-1; 9 bases agree with TRBD1. The V gene's germline CDR1 is SGHDT and CDR2 YYEEEE. This CDR3 spans 15 amino acids. Trimming took 2 bases from V and 2 from J; bases not matched to a gene: 2.

The chain uses TRBV6-1 and TRBJ1-1; possibly TRBD1 for D (5 bases). Germline V gene data show CDR1 as MNHNS and CDR2 as SASEGT. The CDR3 consists of 14 residues. With 7 bases removed from V and 4 bases from J, the gap between germline ends came to 16 bases. As DNA, the CDR3 is TGTGCCAGCATCGTATCTACAGGAGCCACTGAAGCTTTCTTT. It yields the protein CASIVSTGATEAFF.

This chain links TRBV11-3 with TRBJ2-5; 13 nucleotides agree with TRBD2. Germline V gene lookup returns CDR1 SGHNT and CDR2 YENEEA. The CDR3 extends over 15 amino acids. Trimming cost V 1 base and J 5 bases; bases outside gene matches: 1. The CDR3 reads CASSLGLAGGETQYF. The CDR3 DNA is TGTGCCAGCAGCTTAGGACTAGCGGGGGGCGAGACCCAGTACTTC.

J is TRBJ2-5 and V is TRBV7-2; 7 bases are a match to TRBD1. Germline values: CDR1 SGHTA, CDR2 FQGNSA. The CDR3 length is 14 residues. Trimming removed 5 bases from V and 5 bases from J; junction bases left unmatched: 8. CDR3 in amino acids: CASSPRDSSETQYF. The CDR3 DNA reads TGTGCCAGCAGCCCCCGGGACAGTAGTGAGACCCAGTACTTC.

The V call is TRBV5-1, the J call TRBJ2-7; 9 bases match TRBD1. CDR1 and CDR2 (germline): SGHRS, YFSETQ. The CDR3 spans 16 residues. J gave up 2 bases and V 5 bases, and 11 bases lay outside the gene matches. The DNA for the CDR3 is TGCGCCAGCAGTTTCGGTGGACAGGGGCTTGCCTACGAGCAGTACTTC. Translated, it gives CASSFGGQGLAYEQYF.

The genes are TRBV5-1 and TRBJ1-1; D ambiguous. From germline, CDR1 is SGHRS and CDR2 YFSETQ. The CDR3 length is 15 residues. V shed 1 base and J shed 2 bases, with 12 bases lying between them. The CDR3 region has the DNA TGCGCCAGCAGCTTGTTGTCCGGGAGAAACACTGAAGCTTTCTTT. It specifies CASSLLSGRNTEAFF.

The V gene is TRBV30, the J gene TRBJ2-1; weak D call: TRBD1 (7 bases). Trimming removed 5 bases at V and 9 bases at J, with 20 bases between. The CDR3 contains 14 residues. Germline V lookup: CDR1 GTSNPN, CDR2 SVGIG (reference sequence). This chain's CDR3 is CAWSKGQGGGEQFF. Written as DNA, the CDR3 is TGTGCCTGGTCCAAGGGGCAGGGGGGTGGTGAGCAGTTCTTC.

The chain joins TRBV6-1 to TRBJ1-5, with a possible D match to TRBD1 (5 bases). The V end was cut by 3 bases, the J end by 1 base, with 13 bases between. The germline V gene encodes CDR1 MNHNS and CDR2 SASEGT. This CDR3 contains 16 residues. CDR3 loop: CASSDWGVGSNQPQHF. DNA for the CDR3: TGTGCCAGCAGTGATTGGGGGGTCGGGAGCAATCAGCCCCAGCATTTT.

The chain couples TRBV5-1 to TRBJ1-2, with D perhaps matching TRBD1 (5 bases). The V and J ends lost 3 bases and 8 bases respectively, with 8 bases between them. This CDR3 comprises 11 residues. Germline V lookup: CDR1 SGHRS, CDR2 YFSETQ. CDR3 sequence (DNA): TGCGCCAGCAGCTCGGACATGGGCTACACCTTC. Protein: CASSSDMGYTF.

This chain connects TRBV11-3 to TRBJ2-3, with 11 bases lining up with TRBD2. V shed 5 bases, J shed 6 bases, and the junction held 7 bases outside the gene matches. This CDR3 has 15 amino acids. Per the germline V gene, CDR1 is SGHNT and CDR2 is YENEEA. CDR3 amino acids: CASSAPTSGADTQYF. The CDR3 nucleotides read TGTGCCAGCAGCGCGCCGACTAGCGGGGCTGATACGCAGTATTTT.

The chain joins TRBV5-6 to TRBJ1-2; 9 nucleotides align to TRBD1. The ends lost 1 base at V and 4 bases at J; junction bases unmatched: 5. The CDR3 loop spans 15 amino acids. The germline V gene has CDR1 SGHDT and CDR2 YYEEEE. CDR3 in DNA: TGTGCCAGCAGCTTGTCGGGACAGGGCCCCTATGGCTACACCTTC. Residues: CASSLSGQGPYGYTF.

This chain connects TRBV21-1 to TRBJ2-6; TRBD1, the table's D call, was not compared with the DNA. TRBV21-1 is marked as a pseudogene. The CDR3 has 20 amino acids. CDR3 sequence (DNA): TGTGCCACCCTTTTGGACAGGGGGCGGTTGGGTCACTCTGGGGCCAACGTCCTGACTTTC. Amino acid sequence: CATLLDRGRLGHSGANVLTF.

This chain links TRBV13 with TRBJ2-7; TRBD2 aligns across 7 bases. CDR1 and CDR2 from the germline V gene are PRHDT and FYEKMQ (reference sequence). The CDR3 covers 15 residues. The V gene end was trimmed by 3 bases and the J gene end by 3 bases; junction bases not matched to a gene: 8. The DNA of the CDR3 is TGTGCCAGCAGCTTGGGGCGGGGGAGAATCTACGAGCAGTACTTC. It specifies CASSLGRGRIYEQYF.

Only a few counts were recorded for this clone. This chain joins TRBV5-1 and TRBJ2-7; 13 bases match TRBD2. The CDR3 covers 18 residues. Trimming at V came to 1 base and at J to 6 bases, leaving 13 bases not matched to a gene. CDR1 is SGHRS, CDR2 YFSETQ, per germline. The CDR3, as DNA: TGCGCCAGCAGCTTGAGTACTAGCGGGAGGGCCTCTGTAAGCGAGCAGTACTTC. Translated: CASSLSTSGRASVSEQYF.

V is TRBV5-5 and J is TRBJ1-4, with D perhaps matching TRBD1 (6 bases). The CDR3 totals 15 residues. Trimming stripped 4 bases from V and 0 bases from J, with 10 bases between. CDR1 and CDR2 from the germline V gene are SGHKS and YYEKEE (reference sequence). The chain's CDR3 is CASSPGTTTNEKLFF. The DNA for the CDR3 is TGTGCCAGCAGCCCTGGGACAACAACTAATGAAAAACTGTTTTTT.

In its sample, this clone was seen once. The rearrangement joins TRBV2 to TRBJ2-3; perhaps TRBD1 as D (5 bases). The CDR3 has 14 residues. Germline CDR1 reads SNHLY; CDR2 reads FYNNEI. The V and J ends lost 5 bases and 0 bases respectively, with 9 bases between them. CDR3 loop: CASSWQGSTDTQYF. The CDR3 DNA reads TGTGCCAGCAGTTGGCAGGGAAGCACAGATACGCAGTATTTT.